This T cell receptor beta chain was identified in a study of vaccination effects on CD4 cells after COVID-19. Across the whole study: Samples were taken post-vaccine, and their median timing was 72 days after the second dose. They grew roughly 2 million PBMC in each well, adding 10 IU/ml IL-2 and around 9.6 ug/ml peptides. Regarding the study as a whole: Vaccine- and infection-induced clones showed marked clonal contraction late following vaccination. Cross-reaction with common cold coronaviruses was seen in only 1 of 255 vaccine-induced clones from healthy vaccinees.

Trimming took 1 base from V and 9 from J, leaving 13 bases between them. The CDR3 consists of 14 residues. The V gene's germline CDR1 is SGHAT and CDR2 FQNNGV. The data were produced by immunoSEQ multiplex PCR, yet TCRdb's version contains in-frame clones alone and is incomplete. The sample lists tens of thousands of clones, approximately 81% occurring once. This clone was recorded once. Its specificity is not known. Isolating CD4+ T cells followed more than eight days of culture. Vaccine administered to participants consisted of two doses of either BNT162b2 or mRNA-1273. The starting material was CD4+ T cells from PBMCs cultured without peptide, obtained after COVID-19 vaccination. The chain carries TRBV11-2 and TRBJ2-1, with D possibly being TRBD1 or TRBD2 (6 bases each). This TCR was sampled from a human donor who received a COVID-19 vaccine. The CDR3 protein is CASSLGGAGSEQFF. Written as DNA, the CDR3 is TGTGCCAGCAGCTTAGGGGGGGCGGGATCTGAGCAGTTCTTC.